The 24 T cell receptor beta chains in this list originate from one sample, sequenced in a study of metastatic and nonmetastatic thyroid tumors. No patient had received any treatment before thyroid surgery. TCRdb re-processed the PCR reads through MiXCR. Here the sample spans about 3,900 clones, approximately 40% being singletons. The sequencing sample was made of tumor tissue. The receptor source for this set is a male donor with papillary thyroid cancer or a benign thyroid nodule (not recorded which). Some clones in this sample may be carry-over from other donors' samples.

This chain joins TRBV20-1 and TRBJ2-3; 8 bases are shared with TRBD2. Germline V lookup: CDR1 DFQATT, CDR2 SNEGSKA (reference sequence). The V gene end was trimmed by 7 bases and the J gene end by 0 bases; junction bases not matched to a gene: 9. This CDR3 comprises 15 residues. The CDR3 coding sequence is TGCAGTGGGGGGTCTAGCGGGCTAAGCACAGATACGCAGTATTTT. Residues: CSGGSSGLSTDTQYF.

The chain links TRBV30 to TRBJ2-1; D ambiguous. The germline gives CDR1 GTSNPN, CDR2 SVGIG (reference sequence). The ends were cut back, 0 bases at V and 10 bases at J, with 13 bases in the middle. The CDR3 runs 13 residues. The CDR3 loop is CAWSVNWGSEQFF. In DNA, the CDR3 is TGTGCCTGGAGTGTTAATTGGGGTTCGGAGCAGTTCTTC.

This clone was found once. This chain uses TRBV11-2 with TRBJ2-1, with TRBD1 identical over 9 bases. The length of the CDR3 is 15 residues. Germline CDR1 reads SGHAT; CDR2 reads FQNNGV. With V trimmed by 4 bases and J by 7 bases, 8 bases remained unmatched. The CDR3 DNA is TGTGCCAGCAGCTCTCCGGGACAGGGCCGGAATGAGCAGTTCTTC. Residues: CASSSPGQGRNEQFF. Together with reference TRBV11-2 and TRBJ2-1, the CDR3 gives the full variable domain: EAGVAQSPRYKIIEKRQSVAFWCNPISGHATLYWYQQILGQGPKLLIQFQNNGVVDDSQLPKDRFSAERLKGVDSTLKIQPAKLEDSAVYLCASSSPGQGRNEQFFGPGTRLTVL.

This clone was observed a few times. The chain has TRBV25-1 and TRBJ2-2; the D gene could be TRBD1 or TRBD2 (5 bases each). The V and J ends lost 1 base and 4 bases respectively, with 10 bases between them. CDR3 length: 15 amino acids. Germline V lookup: CDR1 MGHDK, CDR2 SYGVNS. CDR3: CASSEFRDGTGELFF. CDR3 DNA: TGTGCCAGCAGTGAATTCCGGGACGGCACCGGGGAGCTGTTTTTT.

This chain links TRBV24-1 with TRBJ2-1; 10 bases align to TRBD2. Germline CDR1 reads KGHDR; CDR2 reads SFDVKD. J was trimmed by 7 bases and V by 4 bases; bases with no gene match: 9. The CDR3 consists of 16 residues. CDR3 sequence reads: CATSDPSGSGGNEQFF. The CDR3 DNA is TGTGCCACCAGTGACCCTAGCGGGAGCGGAGGGAATGAGCAGTTCTTC.

J is TRBJ2-7 and V is TRBV4-3; perhaps TRBD2 as D (5 bases). Trimming took off 0 bases at V and 3 bases at J, with 9 bases between the two ends. The CDR3 length is 14 residues. The V gene's germline CDR1 is LGHNA and CDR2 YSLEER. The CDR3 DNA follows: TGCGCCAGCAGCCAAGATCTCGGGGACTACGAGCAGTACTTC. Encoded protein: CASSQDLGDYEQYF.

The chain combines TRBV28 with TRBJ2-3; no firm D call. The CDR3 consists of 11 residues. Trimming took 5 bases from V and 2 from J, leaving 2 bases between them. Germline lookup yields CDR1 MDHEN and CDR2 SYDVKM. Written as DNA, the CDR3 is TGTGCCAGCAGTATCACAGATACGCAGTATTTT. This codes for CASSITDTQYF.

The chain has TRBV30 and TRBJ2-7, with 10 positions matching TRBD2. With 2 bases clipped from V and 4 bases from J, the junction kept 5 bases outside the gene matches. Looked up from germline, CDR1 is GTSNPN and CDR2 is SVGIG (reference sequence). The CDR3 covers 14 residues. The CDR3 here is CAWSRLAGAYEQYF. DNA for the CDR3: TGTGCCTGGAGTAGGCTAGCGGGAGCGTACGAGCAGTACTTC.

The rearrangement joins TRBV27 to TRBJ2-2; no definite D call. CDR1 is MNHEY, CDR2 SMNVEV, per germline (reference sequence). Trimming pared 4 bases from V and 4 bases from J, leaving 13 bases between. The CDR3 totals 15 residues. CDR3 loop: CASSSQVPSTGELFF. The CDR3 DNA reads as TGTGCCAGCAGTTCCCAGGTCCCTTCCACCGGGGAGCTGTTTTTT.

This clone was seen a handful of times. In the same sample, other DNA sequences code for this CDR3. This chain joins TRBV6-2 or TRBV6-3 and TRBJ2-3; D is unresolved. The V gene's germline CDR1 is MNHEY and CDR2 SVGEGT. This CDR3 is 13 amino acids long. Trimming took off 0 bases at V and 2 bases at J, with 3 bases between the two ends. CDR3 amino acids: CASSYSSTDTQYF. The CDR3 DNA follows: TGTGCCAGCAGTTACTCGTCCACAGATACGCAGTATTTT.

This chain links TRBV19 with TRBJ2-1; possibly TRBD1 for D (5 bases). This CDR3 region has 14 residues. Germline V gene data show CDR1 as LNHDA and CDR2 as SQIVND (reference sequence). V was pared by 5 bases and J by 4 bases, with 12 bases between. The CDR3 DNA is TGTGCCAGTAGTCCCCAGGGCCTTTACAATGAGCAGTTCTTC. Translated: CASSPQGLYNEQFF.

This chain joins TRBV11-2 and TRBJ2-7; D uncertain. V was shortened by 6 bases and J by 2 bases, with 8 bases between the two germline ends. There are 12 residues in the CDR3. Per the germline V gene, CDR1 is SGHAT and CDR2 is FQNNGV. The CDR3 spells CASRGSTYEQYF. The CDR3 DNA reads TGTGCCAGCAGGGGGTCAACCTACGAGCAGTACTTC.

Regarding this clone: At one end, the junction sequence differs from germline, possibly due to a read error. J is TRBJ2-7 and V is TRBV6-5; no clear D. The CDR3 is made up of 13 amino acids. Germline values: CDR1 MNHEY, CDR2 SVGAGI. The CDR3 DNA sequence: TGTGCCCGCAGTTACTCGTTAAGCTACGAGCAGTACTTC. Translated: CARSYSLSYEQYF.

This chain joins TRBV5-1 and TRBJ2-6, with 8 bases fitting TRBD1. The CDR3 runs to 15 residues. Trimming cost V 4 bases and J 2 bases; bases outside gene matches: 2. The germline CDR1 and CDR2 sequences are SGHRS and YFSETQ. The CDR3 nucleotides read TGCGCCAGCAGCAGACAGGGGCCTGGGGCCAACGTCCTGACTTTC. This translates into CASSRQGPGANVLTF.

The sample holds a few counts of this clone. The gene calls are TRBV6-1 and TRBJ1-6; tentatively, D is TRBD1 (5 bases). This CDR3 is built from 15 residues. The V and J ends lost 9 bases and 6 bases respectively, with 18 bases between them. The V gene's germline CDR1 is MNHNS and CDR2 SASEGT. Here the CDR3 reads CASTGKDRLNSPLHF. The CDR3 DNA sequence: TGTGCCAGTACCGGCAAAGACAGACTTAATTCACCCCTCCACTTT.

This clone has more than one count but fewer than ten. This chain uses TRBV12-5 with TRBJ2-6, with a weak D call TRBD2 (6 bases). V lost 5 bases and J lost 0, with 11 bases in between. CDR3 length equals 16 residues. Per the germline V gene, CDR1 is LGHNT and CDR2 is FRNRAP. CDR3 DNA: TGTGCTAGTGGTGGAGACGGGAGCTCTGGGGCCAACGTCCTGACTTTC. It specifies CASGGDGSSGANVLTF.

This clone was seen only a few times. A much larger clonotype is one base distant, so this may be a read error. Other DNA sequences of this sample code for an identical CDR3. The genes are TRBV27 and TRBJ1-6; TRBD1 is a possible D gene (6 bases). Germline CDR1 and CDR2: MNHEY and SMNVEV (reference sequence). The CDR3 contains 17 residues. With 3 bases removed from V and 4 bases from J, the gap between germline ends came to 16 bases. CDR3 residues: CASSFTGGRWYNSPLHF. CDR3 nucleotides: TGTGCCAGCAGTTTCACGGGGGGCAGATGGTATAATTCACCCCTCCACTTT.

This clone was counted between two and nine times. The rearrangement uses TRBV6-1 and TRBJ1-3; TRBD1 might be the D (6 bases). This CDR3 spans 14 amino acids. Germline CDR1 reads MNHNS; CDR2 reads SASEGT. Trimming took 4 bases from V and 0 from J, leaving 7 bases between them. The DNA for the CDR3 is TGTGCCAGCAGTGGAGGGGGCTCTGGAAACACCATATATTTT. It translates to CASSGGGSGNTIYF.

Relative to its sample, this clone is large. Here the CDR3 reads CASSLGSRQNSPLHF. Here the CDR3 DNA reads TGTGCCAGCAGCCTCGGTAGCAGGCAGAATTCACCCCTCCACTTT. V is TRBV13 and J is TRBJ1-6; the D is unclear. Germline loops: CDR1 PRHDT, CDR2 FYEKMQ (reference sequence). V dropped 5 bases and J dropped 7 bases, with 15 bases sitting between them. The CDR3 is 15 amino acids.

In its sample, this clone was seen once. CDR3 amino acids: CAWSPLNSNQPQHF. The CDR3 DNA reads as TGTGCCTGGAGCCCCCTGAATAGCAATCAGCCCCAGCATTTT. The J gene is TRBJ1-5, the V gene TRBV30, with D unclear. V was trimmed by 3 bases and J by 0 bases, leaving 9 bases between them. Germline V CDR1 and CDR2: GTSNPN, SVGIG (reference sequence). The CDR3 consists of 14 residues.

Written as DNA, the CDR3 is TGTGCCAGCAGCAGGACAGGGGGTCAGCCCCAGCATTTT. It encodes CASSRTGGQPQHF. The J gene is TRBJ1-5, the V gene TRBV6-1; TRBD1 matches at 10 bases. The CDR3 is 13 amino acids. V dropped 6 bases and J dropped 6; count of bases not matched to a gene: 2. Germline V gene lookup returns CDR1 MNHNS and CDR2 SASEGT.

V gene TRBV18 combines with J gene TRBJ1-4; 7 bases are a match to TRBD1. The CDR3 length is 18 residues. CDR1 is KGHSH, CDR2 LQKENI, per germline. Trimming cost V 6 bases and J 0 bases; bases outside gene matches: 13. Here the CDR3 reads CASSRSGTAASTNEKLFF. In DNA, the CDR3 is TGTGCCAGCTCGCGATCCGGGACAGCCGCCTCAACTAATGAAAAACTGTTTTTT.

V is TRBV30 and J is TRBJ2-7; a possible D gene is TRBD1 (6 bases). Trimming removed 4 bases from V and 2 bases from J, with 15 bases in between. Germline CDR1 is GTSNPN and CDR2 is SVGIG (reference sequence). The CDR3 is 14 amino acids. CDR3 sequence reads: CAWTPQGYPYEQYF. Here the CDR3 DNA reads TGTGCCTGGACGCCTCAGGGGTATCCCTACGAGCAGTACTTC.

This clone was detected only a few times. This rearrangement joins TRBV7-2 to TRBJ1-2, with a tentative D call TRBD1 (5 bases). Between the trimmed V and J ends, which lost 3 bases and 8 bases, there was a span of 10 bases. The germline CDR1 and CDR2 sequences are SGHTA and FQGNSA. The CDR3 contains 12 residues. DNA for the CDR3: TGTGCCAGCAGCTTCGGACAATGGGGCTACACCTTC. Its translation: CASSFGQWGYTF.